This T cell receptor beta chain derives from a study of T-cell memory formation after mild COVID-19. Study overall: TCR clustering was largely donor specific.

One entry per CDR3 protein, called by TCRdb with MiXCR from the 5' RACE reads. The sample has roughly 120,000 distinct CDR3 sequences; about 20% are singletons. About this clonotype: Antigen unknown.

Study outcomes and limitations: Largely, contracting CD4+ clones fell within CM and EM, and contracting CD8+ clones within EMRA.

The sequence was obtained from a young man who had mild COVID-19 (a few samples of this study predate the infection). Cell type and time point are not known. Sequencing was done on a sample of PBMCs or a T cell subset sorted from them (not recorded which).

In DNA form, the CDR3 reads TGTGCCAGCACTCTGGAGGGGACTACTCAAGAGACCCAGTACTTC. This encodes CASTLEGTTQETQYF. The chain couples TRBV7-9 to TRBJ2-5, with 7 bases fitting TRBD2. Unmatched junction bases numbered 10, after V lost 7 bases and J lost 2 bases. CDR3 length: 15 amino acids. Germline V CDR1 and CDR2: SEHNR, FQNEAQ (reference sequence).